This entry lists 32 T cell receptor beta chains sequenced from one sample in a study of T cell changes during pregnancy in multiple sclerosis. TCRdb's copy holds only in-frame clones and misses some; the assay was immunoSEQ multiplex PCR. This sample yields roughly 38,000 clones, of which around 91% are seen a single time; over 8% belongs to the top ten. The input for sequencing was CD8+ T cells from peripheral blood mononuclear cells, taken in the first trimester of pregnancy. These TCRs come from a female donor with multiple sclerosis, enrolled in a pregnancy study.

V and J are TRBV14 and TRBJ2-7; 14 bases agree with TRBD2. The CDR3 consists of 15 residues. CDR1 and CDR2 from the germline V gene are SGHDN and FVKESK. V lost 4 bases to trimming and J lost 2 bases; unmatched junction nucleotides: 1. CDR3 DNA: TGTGCCAGCAGCCCGGGACTAGCGGGAGCCTACGAGCAGTACTTC. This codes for CASSPGLAGAYEQYF.

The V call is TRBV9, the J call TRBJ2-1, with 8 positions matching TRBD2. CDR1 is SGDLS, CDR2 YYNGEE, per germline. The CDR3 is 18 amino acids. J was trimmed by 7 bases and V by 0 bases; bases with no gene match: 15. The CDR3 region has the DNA TGTGCCAGCAGCGTAGAGATAACTAGCGGAGCCCATGGGAATGAGCAGTTCTTC. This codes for CASSVEITSGAHGNEQFF.

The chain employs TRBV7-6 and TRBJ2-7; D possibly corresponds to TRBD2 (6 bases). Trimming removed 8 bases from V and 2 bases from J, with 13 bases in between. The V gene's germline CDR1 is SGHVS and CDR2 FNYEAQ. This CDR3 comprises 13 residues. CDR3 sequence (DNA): TGTGCCAGCTTCGGGGGTGGGACCTACGAGCAGTACTTC. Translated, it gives CASFGGGTYEQYF.

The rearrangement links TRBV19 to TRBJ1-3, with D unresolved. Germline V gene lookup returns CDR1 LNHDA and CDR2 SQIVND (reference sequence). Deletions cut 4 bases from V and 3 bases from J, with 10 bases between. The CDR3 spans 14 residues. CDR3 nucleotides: TGTGCCAGTAGTAAAGTAGCCGGTGGAAACACCATATATTTT. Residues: CASSKVAGGNTIYF.

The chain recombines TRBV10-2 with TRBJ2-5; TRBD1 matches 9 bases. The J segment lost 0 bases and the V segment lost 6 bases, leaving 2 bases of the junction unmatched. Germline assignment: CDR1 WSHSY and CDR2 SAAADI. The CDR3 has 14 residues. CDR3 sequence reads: CASSGTGNQETQYF. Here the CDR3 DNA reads TGCGCCAGCAGCGGGACAGGGAACCAAGAGACCCAGTACTTC.

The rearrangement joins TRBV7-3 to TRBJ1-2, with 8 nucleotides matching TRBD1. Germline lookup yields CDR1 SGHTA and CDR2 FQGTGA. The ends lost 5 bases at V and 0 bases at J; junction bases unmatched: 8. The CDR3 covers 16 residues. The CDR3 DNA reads TGTGCCAGCAGCCGGACAGGGATTTTCACTAACTATGGCTACACCTTC. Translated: CASSRTGIFTNYGYTF.

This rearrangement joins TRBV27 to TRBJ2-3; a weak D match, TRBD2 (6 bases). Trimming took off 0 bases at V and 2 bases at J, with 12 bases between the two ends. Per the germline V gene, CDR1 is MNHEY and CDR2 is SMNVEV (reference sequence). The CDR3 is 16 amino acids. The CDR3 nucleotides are TGTGCCAGCAGTTTATCTTTTCGGGAGATCACAGATACGCAGTATTTT. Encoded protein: CASSLSFREITDTQYF.

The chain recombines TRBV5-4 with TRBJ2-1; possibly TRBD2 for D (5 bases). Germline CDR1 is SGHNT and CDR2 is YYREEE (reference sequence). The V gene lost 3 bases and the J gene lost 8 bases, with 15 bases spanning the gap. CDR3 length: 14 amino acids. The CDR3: CASSSERPGDEQFF. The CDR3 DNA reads TGTGCCAGCAGCTCGGAACGCCCCGGGGATGAGCAGTTCTTC. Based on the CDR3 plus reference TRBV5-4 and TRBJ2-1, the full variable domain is ETGVTQSPTHLIKTRGQQVTLRCSSQSGHNTVSWYQQALGQGPQFIFQYYREEENGRGNFPPRFSGLQFPNYSSELNVNALELDDSALYLCASSSERPGDEQFFGPGTRLTVL.

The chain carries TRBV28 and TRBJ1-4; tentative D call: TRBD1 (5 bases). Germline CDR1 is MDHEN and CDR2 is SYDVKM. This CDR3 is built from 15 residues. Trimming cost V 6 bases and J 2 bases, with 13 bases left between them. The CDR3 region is CASSTWRGTNEKLFF. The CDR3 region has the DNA TGTGCCAGCAGCACCTGGCGGGGCACTAATGAAAAACTGTTTTTT.

DNA of the CDR3: TGTGCCAGCAGCCCACTCGGGACAGGGACAGTAGAATACAATGAGCAGTTCTTC. It codes for CASSPLGTGTVEYNEQFF. V gene TRBV27 combines with J gene TRBJ2-1, with TRBD1 identical over 9 bases. From germline, CDR1 is MNHEY and CDR2 SMNVEV (reference sequence). The CDR3 is made up of 18 amino acids. Trimming cost V 6 bases and J 4 bases; bases outside gene matches: 16.

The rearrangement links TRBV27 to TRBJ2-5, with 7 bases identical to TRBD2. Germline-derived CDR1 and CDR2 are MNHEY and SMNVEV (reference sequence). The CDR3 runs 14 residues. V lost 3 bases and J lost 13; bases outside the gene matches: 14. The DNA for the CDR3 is TGTGCCAGCAGTTTCCGGGGGGAGGGGCAGGGTCTGTACTTC. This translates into CASSFRGEGQGLYF.

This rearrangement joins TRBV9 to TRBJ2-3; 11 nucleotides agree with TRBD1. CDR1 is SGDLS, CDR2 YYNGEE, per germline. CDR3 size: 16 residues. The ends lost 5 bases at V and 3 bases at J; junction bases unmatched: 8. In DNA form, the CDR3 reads TGTGCCAGCAGTGAACCGGGACAGGGGGAAACAGATACGCAGTATTTT. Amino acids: CASSEPGQGETDTQYF.

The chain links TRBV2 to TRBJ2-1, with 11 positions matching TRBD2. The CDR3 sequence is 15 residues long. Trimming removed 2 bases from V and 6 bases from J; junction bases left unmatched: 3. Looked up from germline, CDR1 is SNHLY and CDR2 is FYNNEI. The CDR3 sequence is CASSESTSGSNEQFF. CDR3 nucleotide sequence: TGTGCCAGCAGTGAATCAACTAGCGGGAGCAATGAGCAGTTCTTC.

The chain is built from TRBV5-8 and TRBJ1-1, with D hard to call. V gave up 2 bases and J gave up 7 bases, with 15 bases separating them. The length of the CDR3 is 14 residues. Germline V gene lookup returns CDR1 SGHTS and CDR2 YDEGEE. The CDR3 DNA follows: TGTGCCAGCAGCTTTCCCCCCAGGTCTCATGAAGCTTTCTTT. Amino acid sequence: CASSFPPRSHEAFF.

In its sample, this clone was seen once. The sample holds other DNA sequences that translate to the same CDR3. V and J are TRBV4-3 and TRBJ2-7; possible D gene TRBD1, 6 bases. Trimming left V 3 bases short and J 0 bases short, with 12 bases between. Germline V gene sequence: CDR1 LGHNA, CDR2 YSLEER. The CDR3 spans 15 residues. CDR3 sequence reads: CASSQDSSLSYEQYF. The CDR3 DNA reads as TGCGCCAGCAGCCAGGACAGCTCCCTCTCCTACGAGCAGTACTTC.

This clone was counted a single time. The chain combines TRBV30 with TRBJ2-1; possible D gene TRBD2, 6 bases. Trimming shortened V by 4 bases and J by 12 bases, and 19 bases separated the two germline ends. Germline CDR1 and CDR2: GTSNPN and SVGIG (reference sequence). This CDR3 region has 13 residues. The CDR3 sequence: CAWILGGAEMQFF. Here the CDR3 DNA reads TGTGCCTGGATACTTGGCGGGGCCGAGATGCAGTTCTTC.

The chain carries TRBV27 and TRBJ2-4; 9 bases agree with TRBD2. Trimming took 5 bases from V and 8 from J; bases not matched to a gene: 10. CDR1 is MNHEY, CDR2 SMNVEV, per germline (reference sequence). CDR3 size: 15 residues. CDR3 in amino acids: CASSGLAGLGDIQYF. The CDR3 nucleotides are TGTGCCAGCAGTGGTCTAGCGGGGCTTGGGGACATTCAGTACTTC.

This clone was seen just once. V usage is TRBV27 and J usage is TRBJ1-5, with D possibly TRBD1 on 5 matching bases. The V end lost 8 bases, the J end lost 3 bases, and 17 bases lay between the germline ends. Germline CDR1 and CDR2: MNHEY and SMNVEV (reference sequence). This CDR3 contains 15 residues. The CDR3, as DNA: TGTGCCAGCGACCTACGGGGCGGGAACAATCAGCCCCAGCATTTT. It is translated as CASDLRGGNNQPQHF.

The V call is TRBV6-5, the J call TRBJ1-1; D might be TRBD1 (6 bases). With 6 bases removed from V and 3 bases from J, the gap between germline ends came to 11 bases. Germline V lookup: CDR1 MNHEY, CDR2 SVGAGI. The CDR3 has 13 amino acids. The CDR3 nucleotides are TGTGCCAGCAGACAGGGACGGTACACTGAAGCTTTCTTT. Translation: CASRQGRYTEAFF.

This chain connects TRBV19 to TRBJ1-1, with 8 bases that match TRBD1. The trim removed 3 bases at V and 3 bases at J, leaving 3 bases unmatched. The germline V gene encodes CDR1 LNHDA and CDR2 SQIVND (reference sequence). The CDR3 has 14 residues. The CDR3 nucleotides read TGTGCCAGTAGTATTGGACAGGGAGACACTGAAGCTTTCTTT. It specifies CASSIGQGDTEAFF.

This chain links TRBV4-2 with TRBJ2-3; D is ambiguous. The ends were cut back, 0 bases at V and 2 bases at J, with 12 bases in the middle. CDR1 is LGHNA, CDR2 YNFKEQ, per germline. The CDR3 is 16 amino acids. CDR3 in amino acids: CASSQEATTNTDTQYF. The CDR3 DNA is TGTGCCAGCAGCCAAGAGGCTACTACGAACACAGATACGCAGTATTTT.

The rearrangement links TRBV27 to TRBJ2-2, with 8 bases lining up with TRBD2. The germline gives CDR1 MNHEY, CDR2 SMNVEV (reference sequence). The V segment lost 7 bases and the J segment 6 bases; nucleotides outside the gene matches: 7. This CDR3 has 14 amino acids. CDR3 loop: CASKQGLVAGELFF. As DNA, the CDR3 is TGTGCCAGCAAGCAGGGACTAGTGGCCGGGGAGCTGTTTTTT.

CDR3 protein: CASSVGTGAYEQYF. Written as DNA, the CDR3 is TGTGCCAGCAGTGTTGGGACAGGGGCCTACGAGCAGTACTTC. V is TRBV6-1 and J is TRBJ2-7; 10 bases agree with TRBD1. The CDR3 consists of 14 residues. Losses at the gene ends were 4 bases for V and 2 bases for J; bases not matched to a gene: 2. CDR1 and CDR2 from the germline V gene are MNHNS and SASEGT.

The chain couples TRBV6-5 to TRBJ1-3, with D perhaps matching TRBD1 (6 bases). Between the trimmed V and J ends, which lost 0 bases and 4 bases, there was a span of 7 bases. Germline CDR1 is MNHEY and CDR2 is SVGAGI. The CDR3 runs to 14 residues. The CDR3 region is CASSYSTGGNTIYF. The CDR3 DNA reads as TGTGCCAGCAGTTACTCAACAGGGGGAAACACCATATATTTT.

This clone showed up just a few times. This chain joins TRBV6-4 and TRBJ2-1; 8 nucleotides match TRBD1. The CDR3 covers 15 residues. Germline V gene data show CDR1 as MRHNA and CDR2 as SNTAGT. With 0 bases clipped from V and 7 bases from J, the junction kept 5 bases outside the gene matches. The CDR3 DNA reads TGTGCCAGCAGTGACTCTGACAGGGGTGGGAATGAGCAGTTCTTC. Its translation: CASSDSDRGGNEQFF.

CDR3 sequence (DNA): TGCAGCGTTGTGGACAGAGGGTTCTATGGCTACACCTTC. It translates to CSVVDRGFYGYTF. The chain combines TRBV29-1 with TRBJ1-2, with TRBD1 as a possible D gene (6 bases). This CDR3 is 13 amino acids long. Germline lookup yields CDR1 SQVTM and CDR2 ANQGSEA. Between the trimmed V and J ends, which lost 4 bases and 4 bases, there was a span of 13 bases.

DNA of the CDR3: TGTGCCAGCAGTGAGGACAGGGGGCAGAATGAGCAGTTCTTC. Encoded protein: CASSEDRGQNEQFF. The rearrangement links TRBV5-4 to TRBJ2-1; 11 bases fit TRBD1. Germline assignment: CDR1 SGHNT and CDR2 YYREEE (reference sequence). The CDR3 runs to 14 residues. Trimming took 5 bases from V and 7 from J; bases not matched to a gene: 5.

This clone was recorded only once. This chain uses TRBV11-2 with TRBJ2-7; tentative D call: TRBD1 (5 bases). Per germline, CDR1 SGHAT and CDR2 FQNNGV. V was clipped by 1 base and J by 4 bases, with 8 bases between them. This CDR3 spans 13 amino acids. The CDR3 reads CASSLGQPYEQYF. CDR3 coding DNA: TGTGCCAGCAGCTTAGGACAGCCATACGAGCAGTACTTC.

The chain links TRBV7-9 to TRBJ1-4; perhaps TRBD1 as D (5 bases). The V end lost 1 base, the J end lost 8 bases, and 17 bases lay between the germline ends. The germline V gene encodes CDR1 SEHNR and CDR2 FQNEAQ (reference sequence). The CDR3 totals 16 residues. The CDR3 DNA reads TGTGCCAGCAGCTTAGTAGCGGACATAGGAACCGAAAAACTGTTTTTT. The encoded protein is CASSLVADIGTEKLFF.

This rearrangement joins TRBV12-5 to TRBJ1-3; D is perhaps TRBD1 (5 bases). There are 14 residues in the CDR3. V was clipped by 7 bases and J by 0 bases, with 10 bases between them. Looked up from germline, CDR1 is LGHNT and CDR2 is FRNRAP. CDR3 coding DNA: TGTGCTAGTGCGGGGGGGTCCTCTGGAAACACCATATATTTT. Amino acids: CASAGGSSGNTIYF.

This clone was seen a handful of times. CDR3 region: CASSLTGGKDEAFF. CDR3 nucleotides: TGTGCCAGCAGCCTTACAGGGGGTAAGGATGAAGCTTTCTTT. The rearrangement links TRBV14 to TRBJ1-1, with 8 bases lining up with TRBD1. Germline V gene sequence: CDR1 SGHDN, CDR2 FVKESK. V shed 4 bases and J 7 bases; nucleotides not matched to a gene: 8. The CDR3 totals 14 residues.

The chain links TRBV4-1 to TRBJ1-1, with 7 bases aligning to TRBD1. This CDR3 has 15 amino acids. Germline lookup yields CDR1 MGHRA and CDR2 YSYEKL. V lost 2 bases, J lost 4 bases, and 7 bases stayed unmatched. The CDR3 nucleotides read TGCGCCAGCAGCCAACCGGACAGGCTATCCACTGAAGCTTTCTTT. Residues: CASSQPDRLSTEAFF.